This T cell receptor (beta chain) stems from a study of T-cell reconstitution after alpha-beta-depleted transplantation in children (dated by TCRdb to about 2016). Concerning the study at large: Using TCR repertoire profiling, the study quantitatively followed how T-cell immune reconstitution unfolded in children after TCRalphabeta/CD19-depleted allogeneic hematopoietic cell transplantation.

A distance of 14 bases separates the germline ends of V and J, which lose 2 bases and 2 bases respectively. The CDR3 numbers 16 residues from cysteine through phenylalanine. Only the CDR3 DNA stays, 48 bases, in frame from base 1. According to the germline V gene, CDR1 reads SGHVT and CDR2 reads SQSDAQ. This clonotype came up many times. This receptor's antigen is unknown. The input lacks base qualities; no much larger clone sits a single base away. The protocol used for the library was PCR. Instrument used: Illumina HiSeq 2500. TCR libraries were prepared with molecular barcoding, using unique molecular identifiers to normalize TCRbeta repertoire quantification. TCRdb itself trimmed the public reads at Q25 with fastp, ran MiXCR and retained productive beta chains. Records with the same CDR3 protein are collapsed into one entry carrying the most frequent genes and DNA. In all, the sample holds some 350,000 distinct CDR3 sequences, and 10% of those were seen once. The ten largest clones represent less than 2.5% of the sample.

The sample was PBMCs from the stem cell graft donor, taken from the stem cell graft. The clonotype comes from a human donor who donated a stem cell graft to a child with acute lymphoblastic leukemia. The rearrangement combines TRBV7-4 with TRBJ2-3, with the D call tentatively TRBD1 or TRBD2, each fitting 6 bases. The DNA sequence reads TGTGCCAGCAGCTTACCGGGGGCGCGGGTCACAGATACGCAGTATTTT. This sequence encodes CASSLPGARVTDTQYF. Joined to the reference TRBV7-4 and TRBJ2-3 proteins, this CDR3 gives the full variable domain: GAGVSQSPRYKVAKRGRDVALRCDSISGHVTLYWYRQTLGQGSEVLTYSQSDAQRDKSGRPSGRFSAERPERSVSTLKIQRTEQGDSAVYLCASSLPGARVTDTQYFGPGTRLTVL.